The 25 T cell receptor beta chains below come from one sample, sequenced in a study of technical replicates of blood from a handful of donors. TCRdb's table, derived via immunoSEQ multiplex PCR, lists solely in-frame clones and lacks some. Of about 15,000 clones in the sample, roughly 86% were seen once. Sequences were obtained from PBMCs. Receptor source: a human donor in good health.

V and J are TRBV6-1 and TRBJ2-7, with no clear D. In germline, CDR1 is MNHNS, CDR2 SASEGT. Trimming removed 4 bases at V and 6 bases at J, with 13 bases between. The CDR3 runs 13 residues. The CDR3 region is CASSAVQASEQYF. DNA of the CDR3: TGTGCCAGCAGTGCCGTTCAGGCCTCCGAGCAGTACTTC.

The genes are TRBV5-5 and TRBJ2-3; 8 positions match TRBD2. CDR3 size: 18 residues. V shed 8 bases and J 0 bases; nucleotides not matched to a gene: 17. Germline loops: CDR1 SGHKS, CDR2 YYEKEE (reference sequence). The CDR3: CASLSSGSWRASTDTQYF. The CDR3 DNA follows: TGTGCCAGTTTATCGAGCGGGAGTTGGCGGGCTAGCACAGATACGCAGTATTTT.

The chain has TRBV5-6 and TRBJ2-1, with a possible D match to TRBD2 (5 bases). Germline loops: CDR1 SGHDT, CDR2 YYEEEE. The CDR3 sequence is 16 residues long. The V end was cut by 0 bases, the J end by 0 bases, with 10 bases between. The CDR3 reads CASSLAVGASYNEQFF. The CDR3 DNA follows: TGTGCCAGCAGCTTGGCCGTGGGAGCCTCCTACAATGAGCAGTTCTTC.

This clone has just a few counts. This sequence joins TRBV7-9 and TRBJ1-4; D gene uncertain. Germline V gives CDR1 SEHNR, CDR2 FQNEAQ (reference sequence). Trimming cost V 6 bases and J 7 bases, with 15 bases left between them. The CDR3 has 14 residues. Here the CDR3 reads CASSLRTGAEKLFF. The CDR3 DNA sequence: TGTGCCAGCAGTCTAAGGACTGGTGCTGAAAAACTGTTTTTT. Together with reference TRBV7-9 and TRBJ1-4, the CDR3 gives the full variable domain: DTGVSQNPRHKITKRGQNVTFRCDPISEHNRLYWYRQTLGQGPEFLTYFQNEAQLEKSRLLSDRFSAERPKGSFSTLEIQRTEQGDSAMYLCASSLRTGAEKLFFGSGTQLSVL.

The chain recombines TRBV7-8 with TRBJ2-7, with 9 bases lining up with TRBD2. CDR1 and CDR2 (germline): SGHVS, FQNEAQ. The CDR3 consists of 15 residues. The junction had 3 bases not matched to a gene; V was cut back by 1 base and J by 2 bases. The CDR3, as DNA: TGTGCCAGCAGCTTAGGACTAGCGGAGACCTACGAGCAGTACTTC. Protein sequence: CASSLGLAETYEQYF.

The chain couples TRBV5-1 to TRBJ2-5; no reliable D call. The V gene's germline CDR1 is SGHRS and CDR2 YFSETQ. V was trimmed by 1 base and J by 3 bases, leaving 7 bases between them. CDR3 size: 13 residues. CDR3 coding DNA: TGCGCCAGCAGCTTGACGAGAGAAGAGACCCAGTACTTC. It yields the protein CASSLTREETQYF.

The chain employs TRBV1 and TRBJ2-5; the table's D call, TRBD2, has no DNA check behind it. TRBV1 is recorded as a pseudogene. The CDR3 length is 15 residues. The CDR3 bases are TGCACCAGCAGCCCGACTAGCGGGAGTCGCGAGACCCAGTACTTC. Amino acid sequence: CTSSPTSGSRETQYF.

CDR3 in amino acids: CAISGDFYNEQFF. CDR3 bases: TGTGCCATCAGTGGGGACTTTTACAATGAGCAGTTCTTC. The V and J genes are TRBV10-3 and TRBJ2-1, with a possible D match to TRBD2 (6 bases). Germline V lookup: CDR1 ENHRY, CDR2 SYGVKD. The V gene lost 4 bases and the J gene lost 4 bases, with 8 bases spanning the gap. The CDR3 is 13 amino acids.

The DNA of the CDR3 is TGTGCCATCAGTGTCGGGGACAGTCCCAGGGACGAGCAGTACTTC. It codes for CAISVGDSPRDEQYF. J is TRBJ2-7 and V is TRBV10-3, with 7 positions matching TRBD1. Germline lookup yields CDR1 ENHRY and CDR2 SYGVKD. The CDR3 totals 15 residues. J was trimmed by 5 bases and V by 4 bases; bases with no gene match: 11.

This sequence joins TRBV11-3 and TRBJ2-3; TRBD2 aligns across 8 bases. Germline V gives CDR1 SGHNT, CDR2 YENEEA. The CDR3 has 15 amino acids. V lost 2 bases, J lost 2 bases, and 3 bases stayed unmatched. CDR3 nucleotides: TGTGCCAGCAGCTTACCTAGCGGGCCCACAGATACGCAGTATTTT. Protein sequence: CASSLPSGPTDTQYF.

The genes are TRBV6-5 and TRBJ2-3, with TRBD2 matching over 9 bases. Germline V gives CDR1 MNHEY, CDR2 SVGAGI. This CDR3 is 16 amino acids long. With V trimmed by 2 bases and J by 4 bases, 7 bases remained unmatched. The CDR3 nucleotides are TGTGCCAGCAGTTACGGGGTAGCGGGAGTGGCAGATACGCAGTATTTT. Its protein is CASSYGVAGVADTQYF.

The chain couples TRBV28 to TRBJ2-4, with D perhaps matching TRBD2 (5 bases). Trimming removed 5 bases from V and 0 bases from J, with 8 bases in between. CDR3 length: 14 amino acids. From germline, CDR1 is MDHEN and CDR2 SYDVKM. DNA for the CDR3: TGTGCCAGCAGTGAGGGAAGAGCCAAAAACATTCAGTACTTC. This gives the protein CASSEGRAKNIQYF.

This chain uses TRBV7-6 with TRBJ2-2; D is unresolved. CDR1 is SGHVS, CDR2 FNYEAQ, per germline. The length of the CDR3 is 16 residues. Trimming stripped 1 base from V and 0 bases from J, with 9 bases between. CDR3 nucleotide sequence: TGTGCCAGCAGCTTAGTGGCACAGTCGAACACCGGGGAGCTGTTTTTT. Residues: CASSLVAQSNTGELFF.

The V and J genes are TRBV6-5 and TRBJ2-1; TRBD1 matches at 11 bases. The CDR3 is 15 amino acids. Per the germline V gene, CDR1 is MNHEY and CDR2 is SVGAGI. With V trimmed by 4 bases and J by 4 bases, 3 bases remained unmatched. The CDR3, as DNA: TGTGCCAGCAGTTCCGGACAGGGGGCATACAATGAGCAGTTCTTC. Protein product: CASSSGQGAYNEQFF.

The V gene is TRBV7-2, the J gene TRBJ1-1; weak D call: TRBD1 (6 bases). This CDR3 has 15 residues. Trimming took off 5 bases at V and 4 bases at J, with 17 bases between the two ends. CDR1 SGHTA and CDR2 FQGNSA come from the germline V gene. This chain's CDR3 is CASSGYRAGGTEAFF. The CDR3 DNA reads as TGTGCCAGCAGCGGGTACAGGGCAGGCGGCACTGAAGCTTTCTTT.

V and J are TRBV2 and TRBJ2-2; no clear D. CDR1 SNHLY and CDR2 FYNNEI come from the germline V gene. Trimming cost V 7 bases and J 2 bases, with 11 bases left between them. The CDR3 is made up of 14 amino acids. In nucleotides, the CDR3 is TGTGCCAGCAATTGGCAGGTTAACACCGGGGAGCTGTTTTTT. It yields the protein CASNWQVNTGELFF.

This clone was recorded only once. This chain joins TRBV28 and TRBJ2-3, with D possibly matching TRBD1 (5 bases). The CDR3 totals 15 residues. Germline lookup yields CDR1 MDHEN and CDR2 SYDVKM. V was pared by 5 bases and J by 6 bases, with 18 bases between. The CDR3 nucleotides read TGTGCCAGCAGTCCTACTATCCAGGGATCCGATACGCAGTATTTT. Translation gives CASSPTIQGSDTQYF.

The genes are TRBV9 and TRBJ2-2; TRBD2 aligns across 9 bases. J gave up 4 bases and V 4 bases, and 5 bases lay outside the gene matches. CDR3 length: 15 residues. In germline, CDR1 is SGDLS, CDR2 YYNGEE. The chain's CDR3 is CASSNSGSSTGELFF. CDR3 sequence (DNA): TGTGCCAGCAGCAATAGCGGGAGCAGCACCGGGGAGCTGTTTTTT.

CDR3 amino acids: CAWSPDPGGEQFF. The CDR3 DNA is TGTGCCTGGAGCCCAGATCCGGGAGGTGAGCAGTTCTTC. The chain links TRBV30 to TRBJ2-1, with 7 nucleotides matching TRBD2. The V and J ends lost 3 bases and 9 bases, in that order; junction bases with no gene match: 8. This CDR3 has 13 residues. CDR1 and CDR2 (germline): GTSNPN, SVGIG (reference sequence).

This clone was detected a few times. The chain links TRBV27 to TRBJ2-1; possibly TRBD2 for D (6 bases). The CDR3 covers 14 residues. Germline lookup yields CDR1 MNHEY and CDR2 SMNVEV (reference sequence). With 7 bases removed from V and 1 base from J, the gap between germline ends came to 11 bases. The CDR3 DNA is TGTGCCAGCAAGCAACTAGCTTCCTACAATGAGCAGTTCTTC. This translates into CASKQLASYNEQFF.

This clone was detected a few times. The chain has TRBV27 and TRBJ2-7; possibly TRBD2 for D (5 bases). With 6 bases removed from V and 6 bases from J, the gap between germline ends came to 15 bases. This CDR3 comprises 13 residues. Germline values: CDR1 MNHEY, CDR2 SMNVEV (reference sequence). The CDR3 spells CASSQLLDFEQYF. In nucleotides, the CDR3 is TGTGCCAGCAGCCAACTACTAGACTTCGAGCAGTACTTC.

This chain links TRBV2 with TRBJ1-4; D is uncertain. V dropped 4 bases and J dropped 7 bases, with 13 bases sitting between them. The CDR3 totals 14 residues. Germline V gives CDR1 SNHLY, CDR2 FYNNEI. CDR3 residues: CASSGGRAGEKLFF. DNA for the CDR3: TGTGCCAGCAGTGGCGGGAGGGCGGGTGAAAAACTGTTTTTT.

V is TRBV7-9 and J is TRBJ2-1, with 13 positions matching TRBD2. Germline V CDR1 and CDR2: SEHNR, FQNEAQ (reference sequence). The length of the CDR3 is 16 residues. J lost 8 bases, V lost 3 bases, and 7 bases had no gene match. CDR3 sequence reads: CASSFRTSGSPDEQFF. DNA for the CDR3: TGTGCCAGCAGCTTTAGGACTAGCGGGAGCCCAGATGAGCAGTTCTTC.

This clone was found once. The V gene is TRBV2, the J gene TRBJ2-3; 16 nucleotides align to TRBD2. This CDR3 has 15 amino acids. Unmatched junction bases numbered 10, after V lost 8 bases and J lost 11 bases. In germline, CDR1 is SNHLY, CDR2 FYNNEI. The CDR3 nucleotides read TGTGCCAGCGGTACTGAGGGACTAGCGGGAGGGAGGCAGTATTTT. It specifies CASGTEGLAGGRQYF.

The rearrangement uses TRBV5-1 and TRBJ1-2, with unresolved D. V lost 0 bases and J lost 4, with 10 bases in between. Germline V gene sequence: CDR1 SGHRS, CDR2 YFSETQ. The CDR3 covers 14 residues. Here the CDR3 DNA reads TGCGCCAGCAGCTTGGACCAGGCCATCTATGGCTACACCTTC. Protein: CASSLDQAIYGYTF.